This section outlines one TCR beta chain sequence together with its context. Antigen: not known. PCR involved 60 Vbeta and 13 Jbeta primers. Profiling relied on immunoSEQ multiplex PCR, and the TCRdb table lists in-frame clones only, not all of them. The data contain fewer than 200,000 clones, about four fifths of them singletons. The data originate from a study of cytomegalovirus exposure and HLA in healthy donors. Turning to the study itself: Falling in the Caucasian-associated ancestry cluster were about 80% of about 400 genotyped donors.

Study findings and constraints: One cluster of highly shared sequence variants probably arose as a sequencing artifact. Some V segments, including TRBV6-2 and TRBV6-3, were excluded as indistinguishable. Among donors in an Asian-associated ancestry cluster, a later analysis reportedly found fewer N-insertions than the roughly 610-donor mean.

The CDR3 runs to 14 residues. CDR1 is SNHLY and CDR2 is FYNNEI in the germline V gene. Trimming took off 7 bases at V and 6 bases at J, with 19 bases between the two ends. The TCR sequence derives from a woman aged 18 to 35 in good health and CMV-seronegative. The genes are TRBV2 and TRBJ2-7, with D perhaps matching TRBD2 (6 bases). Sequencing was carried out using PBMCs. The CDR3 region is CASKGSEVGGEQYF. CDR3 coding DNA: TGTGCCAGCAAGGGGTCGGAGGTGGGGGGCGAGCAGTACTTC.